The sample holds many counts of the clone carrying this T cell receptor beta chain. CDR1 is DFQATT, CDR2 SNEGSKA, per germline (reference sequence). V dropped 3 bases and J dropped 9 bases, with 16 bases sitting between them. The CDR3 totals 13 residues. TCRdb itself ran the 5' RACE reads through MiXCR, one entry per CDR3 protein. This table has about 46,000 distinct CDR3 sequences, about 2% appearing once. The data originate from a study of neurological immune-mediated disorders. Specimen: PBMCs. The chain links TRBV20-1 to TRBJ2-3; possibly TRBD2 for D (6 bases). The receptor was isolated from a middle-aged woman with multiple sclerosis. The CDR3 DNA sequence: TGCAGTGCTAGCCCCGGGACTGAGAAGACGCAGTATTTT. This sequence encodes CSASPGTEKTQYF.